This TCR beta chain derives from a study of shared clonotypes between healthy human individuals. Using immunoSEQ multiplex PCR, the repertoire was profiled, and TCRdb retains in-frame clones only, with some absent. The data hold millions of clones, with approximately 95% observed a single time. Cells designated naive CD8 were CD45RO-negative and were positively selected for CCR7, with terminally differentiated effector memory CD45RA+ cells excluded. As to this clone: No antigen is known for it.

The germline V gene has CDR1 SNHLY and CDR2 FYNNEI. V gave up 7 bases and J gave up 4 bases, with 13 bases separating them. This CDR3 has 13 residues. Whole-study results and caveats: Despite large depth, sorted-subset datasets appeared incompletely sequenced.

The receptor's source is a man aged 18 to 29 in good health. This chain connects TRBV2 to TRBJ2-5, with D possibly being TRBD1 (5 bases). The sample comprised naive CD8+ T cells sorted from blood. CDR3 sequence reads: CASKSGIPETQYF. The CDR3 bases are TGTGCCAGCAAATCAGGGATTCCAGAGACCCAGTACTTC.